These 30 T cell receptor beta chains were all obtained from the same sample, sequenced in a study of T cell repertoires in cytomegalovirus infection. TCRdb fed the reads into MiXCR, producing one record per CDR3 protein. Of about 890,000 distinct CDR3 sequences in the sample, around 32% were seen once. The antigens of these receptors remain unknown. This specimen was cultured CD8+ T cells from PBMCs, taken from culture after CMV antigen stimulation. The receptors were gathered from a human donor in good health (CMV status not recorded). Some clones in this sample may be carry-over from other donors' samples.

This clonotype has a handful of counts. The V gene is TRBV19, the J gene TRBJ2-7; the D is unclear. CDR1 and CDR2 (germline): LNHDA, SQIVND (reference sequence). The V gene lost 5 bases and the J gene lost 6 bases, with 17 bases spanning the gap. The CDR3 sequence is 14 residues long. CDR3 region: CASSFGSQFGEQYF. The CDR3 nucleotides are TGTGCCAGTAGTTTCGGGTCCCAGTTCGGCGAGCAGTACTTC.

This clonotype has only a few counts. The gene calls are TRBV7-9 and TRBJ1-1; 9 nucleotides line up with TRBD1. V gave up 5 bases and J gave up 2 bases; unmatched junction bases: 6. The germline V gene has CDR1 SEHNR and CDR2 FQNEAQ (reference sequence). The CDR3 has 15 residues. As DNA, the CDR3 is TGTGCCAGCAGCCCCGCCACAGGGGGCAACACTGAAGCTTTCTTT. Translation: CASSPATGGNTEAFF.

This clonotype was seen more than once but under ten times. V usage is TRBV10-3 and J usage is TRBJ2-3; 13 bases are a match to TRBD2. The J segment lost 3 bases and the V segment lost 2 bases, leaving 8 bases of the junction unmatched. Looked up from germline, CDR1 is ENHRY and CDR2 is SYGVKD. This CDR3 is built from 18 residues. CDR3 protein: CAISEGGTSGALTDTQYF. CDR3 bases: TGTGCCATCAGTGAGGGAGGGACTAGCGGGGCCCTAACAGATACGCAGTATTTT.

There are many counts of this clonotype. The chain is built from TRBV7-6 and TRBJ2-1, with 8 bases matching TRBD2. Germline-derived CDR1 and CDR2 are SGHVS and FNYEAQ. V was clipped by 0 bases and J by 2 bases; unmatched bases: 3. The CDR3 has 16 residues. CDR3 nucleotides: TGTGCCAGCAGCTTAGCCAGCGGGGGACCCTACAATGAGCAGTTCTTC. It encodes CASSLASGGPYNEQFF.

The CDR3 loop is CASSHSNTGVWAKNIQYF. DNA of the CDR3: TGCGCCAGCAGCCACTCAAACACAGGGGTTTGGGCCAAAAACATTCAGTACTTC. The genes are TRBV4-3 and TRBJ2-4, with 7 positions matching TRBD1. The CDR3 loop spans 18 amino acids. Losses at the gene ends were 3 bases for V and 1 base for J; bases not matched to a gene: 12. Germline CDR1 is LGHNA and CDR2 is YSLEER.

This clonotype was detected many times. This chain uses TRBV7-9 with TRBJ2-7; TRBD1 aligns across 7 bases. Germline loops: CDR1 SEHNR, CDR2 FQNEAQ (reference sequence). There are 14 residues in the CDR3. With V trimmed by 5 bases and J by 1 base, 5 bases remained unmatched. This CDR3 reads CASSGRTGSYEQYF. In nucleotides, the CDR3 is TGTGCCAGCAGCGGTAGGACAGGATCCTACGAGCAGTACTTC.

This clonotype came up a few times. V usage is TRBV28 and J usage is TRBJ1-2; D ambiguous. The CDR3 totals 13 residues. Trimming stripped 3 bases from V and 4 bases from J, with 9 bases between. Germline CDR1 and CDR2: MDHEN and SYDVKM. CDR3 in DNA: TGTGCCAGCAGTTTTGGGAACGGCTATGGCTACACCTTC. It codes for CASSFGNGYGYTF.

DNA of the CDR3: TGTGCCAGCAGCACCCGAGGCGGACCGCAGAACACCGGGGAGCTGTTTTTT. Translation gives CASSTRGGPQNTGELFF. The chain combines TRBV7-9 with TRBJ2-2, with D unresolved. CDR3 length: 17 amino acids. Germline V lookup: CDR1 SEHNR, CDR2 FQNEAQ (reference sequence). The V end lost 5 bases, the J end lost 1 base, and 17 bases lay between the germline ends.

The V and J genes are TRBV7-9 and TRBJ2-1; D is unclear. V was cut by 8 bases and J by 1 base, with 18 bases left in between. Germline CDR1 and CDR2: SEHNR and FQNEAQ (reference sequence). This CDR3 comprises 16 residues. Written as DNA, the CDR3 is TGTGCCAGCTCCCGAGGTTATAACGTGTCCTACAATGAGCAGTTCTTC. Its translation: CASSRGYNVSYNEQFF.

J is TRBJ1-2 and V is TRBV4-2, with 9 nucleotides matching TRBD1. The germline V gene has CDR1 LGHNA and CDR2 YNFKEQ. The CDR3 length is 17 residues. V gave up 3 bases and J gave up 6 bases; unmatched junction bases: 14. In nucleotides, the CDR3 is TGTGCCAGCAGCCAGGACTCCCGGGACAGGGCGCTTAATGGCTACACCTTC. The encoded protein is CASSQDSRDRALNGYTF.

The chain uses TRBV27 and TRBJ1-2; possible D gene TRBD1, 6 bases. Trimming removed 6 bases at V and 0 bases at J, with 20 bases between. CDR3 length: 17 amino acids. CDR1 and CDR2 from the germline V gene are MNHEY and SMNVEV (reference sequence). This chain's CDR3 is CASSPRGGKSPNYGYTF. In DNA form, the CDR3 reads TGTGCCAGCAGCCCGAGGGGGGGAAAGTCACCTAACTATGGCTACACCTTC.

This clonotype was found many times. The chain combines TRBV7-8 with TRBJ1-1; D uncertain. CDR1 SGHVS and CDR2 FQNEAQ come from the germline V gene. The CDR3 is 14 amino acids. Trimming shortened V by 11 bases and J by 1 base, and 17 bases separated the two germline ends. The CDR3 sequence: CADAEGPENTEAFF. The DNA for the CDR3 is TGTGCCGACGCCGAAGGGCCGGAGAACACTGAAGCTTTCTTT.

This clonotype has ten or more counts. The genes are TRBV7-8 and TRBJ1-2; D is unresolved. The CDR3 totals 15 residues. V lost 5 bases and J lost 0, with 13 bases in between. The germline CDR1 and CDR2 sequences are SGHVS and FQNEAQ. The CDR3 protein is CASSPALGSNYGYTF. CDR3 sequence (DNA): TGTGCCAGCAGCCCAGCATTGGGTTCTAACTATGGCTACACCTTC.

Note on this clonotype: Germline is not matched at one junction end, which may reflect a read error. The gene calls are TRBV4-1 and TRBJ1-4; D may be TRBD1 (5 bases). The CDR3 is 15 residues long. Germline V lookup: CDR1 MGHRA, CDR2 YSYEKL. CDR3 loop: CASSQEGGAQEKLFF. Written as DNA, the CDR3 is TGTGCCAGCAGCCAAGAGGGAGGGGCTCAGGAAAAACTGTTTTTT.

This clonotype showed up just a few times. The chain recombines TRBV6-1 with TRBJ2-1; 9 nucleotides align to TRBD1. The germline CDR1 and CDR2 sequences are MNHNS and SASEGT. This CDR3 has 15 residues. Trimming at V came to 3 bases and at J to 8 bases, leaving 8 bases not matched to a gene. The chain's CDR3 is CASSEGQGAMDEQFF. The CDR3 DNA follows: TGTGCCAGCAGTGAGGGACAGGGCGCGATGGATGAGCAGTTCTTC.

The chain links TRBV13 to TRBJ2-5; D call uncertain. CDR3 length: 14 amino acids. The germline V gene encodes CDR1 PRHDT and CDR2 FYEKMQ (reference sequence). V lost 5 bases to trimming and J lost 1 base, with 11 bases between them. This CDR3 reads CASSTTPRQETQYF. For the CDR3, the DNA is TGTGCCAGCAGCACAACACCGCGCCAAGAGACCCAGTACTTC.

This clonotype occurred a few times. This chain links TRBV7-6 with TRBJ1-1, with D hard to call. The CDR3 totals 13 residues. CDR1 and CDR2 (germline): SGHVS, FNYEAQ. V lost 3 bases, J lost 4 bases, and 9 bases lay in between. CDR3: CASSFMGSTEAFF. The CDR3 bases are TGTGCCAGCAGCTTCATGGGAAGCACTGAAGCTTTCTTT.

The chain employs TRBV6-1 and TRBJ2-3; possibly TRBD1 for D (5 bases). Germline lookup yields CDR1 MNHNS and CDR2 SASEGT. V gave up 10 bases and J gave up 9 bases, with 8 bases separating them. The CDR3 has 9 amino acids. The CDR3 DNA is TGTGCCACCCGACAGACGCAGTATTTT. This sequence encodes CATRQTQYF.

Notes on this clonotype: The junction departs from the called germline gene at one end, perhaps through a read error. The CDR3 DNA is TGTGCCAGCAGTTTAAATGGCCCCCGAGAAGGTTTCTTT. Translated: CASSLNGPREGFF. The chain is built from TRBV28 and TRBJ1-1; D ambiguous. The CDR3 extends over 13 amino acids. CDR1 and CDR2 (germline): MDHEN, SYDVKM. Using reference TRBV28 and TRBJ1-1 for the parts outside the CDR3, the full variable domain is DVKVTQSSRYLVKRTGEKVFLECVQDMDHENMFWYRQDPGLGLRLIYFSYDVKMKEKGDIPEGYSVSREKKERFSLILESASTNQTSMYLCASSLNGPREGFFGQGTRLTVV.

Points on this clonotype: Mismatch with germline at one junction end may stem from a read error. The V gene is TRBV7-4, the J gene TRBJ2-5; the D is unclear. This CDR3 comprises 11 residues. The germline gives CDR1 SGHVT, CDR2 SQSDAQ. CDR3 coding DNA: TGTGCCAGCAGCCCCAGAGAGACCCGGTACTTC. Its translation is CASSPRETRYF.

This clonotype was counted ten times or more. The chain is built from TRBV5-4 and TRBJ1-6; D unclear. Trimming stripped 0 bases from V and 6 bases from J, with 10 bases between. The CDR3 consists of 15 residues. CDR1 is SGHNT and CDR2 is YYREEE in the germline V gene (reference sequence). The CDR3 coding sequence is TGTGCCAGCAGCTTGGCGGGCCCAGCTAATTCACCCCTCCACTTT. Translation: CASSLAGPANSPLHF. Full variable domain (rest looked up from reference TRBV5-4 and TRBJ1-6): ETGVTQSPTHLIKTRGQQVTLRCSSQSGHNTVSWYQQALGQGPQFIFQYYREEENGRGNFPPRFSGLQFPNYSSELNVNALELDDSALYLCASSLAGPANSPLHFGNGTRLTVT.

The chain has TRBV10-3 and TRBJ2-5; 13 bases match TRBD2. The CDR3 is made up of 19 amino acids. Germline assignment: CDR1 ENHRY and CDR2 SYGVKD. Unmatched junction bases numbered 18, after V lost 10 bases and J lost 1 base. The CDR3 spells CANFTGTSGAHAFQETQYF. CDR3 nucleotides: TGTGCCAACTTCACCGGGACTAGCGGGGCCCACGCCTTCCAAGAGACCCAGTACTTC.

This clonotype was observed at least ten times. This chain uses TRBV12-3 or TRBV12-4 with TRBJ2-1, with a possible D match to TRBD2 (6 bases). This CDR3 has 15 amino acids. V was trimmed by 7 bases and J by 4 bases, leaving 17 bases between them. The CDR3 bases are TGTGCCAGCACCCCAGCGGGCCAAGGGTACAATGAGCAGTTCTTC. Translation: CASTPAGQGYNEQFF.

This clonotype has a count of ten or more. The rearrangement joins TRBV24-1 to TRBJ2-1, with D possibly called TRBD1 or TRBD2 (5 bases each). V was trimmed by 6 bases and J by 9 bases, leaving 11 bases between them. Germline assignment: CDR1 KGHDR and CDR2 SFDVKD. The CDR3 totals 12 residues. The CDR3 sequence: CATSQGRVEQFF. The CDR3, as DNA: TGTGCCACCAGTCAGGGACGGGTTGAGCAGTTCTTC.

This clonotype was detected many times. The chain combines TRBV14 with TRBJ1-2, with a tentative D call TRBD1 (5 bases). Germline V CDR1 and CDR2: SGHDN, FVKESK. The V gene lost 7 bases and the J gene lost 3 bases, with 15 bases spanning the gap. This CDR3 contains 14 residues. CDR3 nucleotides: TGTGCCAGCAAGGTCTCGGGGACCTACTATGGCTACACCTTC. Its protein is CASKVSGTYYGYTF.

With regard to this clonotype: This could be a read error, since a much larger clone is one nucleotide away. The V and J genes are TRBV12-3 or TRBV12-4 and TRBJ1-1; tentative D call: TRBD1 (6 bases). The CDR3 sequence is 12 residues long. As DNA, the CDR3 is TGTACCAGCAGCTCAGGGGCGCCTGAAGCTTTCTTT. Translating it yields CTSSSGAPEAFF.

The chain couples TRBV27 to TRBJ1-2; D is uncertain. The V gene lost 5 bases and the J gene lost 4 bases, with 14 bases spanning the gap. The germline V gene encodes CDR1 MNHEY and CDR2 SMNVEV (reference sequence). The CDR3 has 14 residues. The CDR3 DNA is TGTGCCAGCAGTCCGGACTGGGGAGGCTATGGCTACACCTTC. Translating gives CASSPDWGGYGYTF.

Of note for this clonotype: This clone may be a read error of a much larger clone one base away. Because the CDR3 is missing its conserved closing phenylalanine or tryptophan, this is likely a read error. This chain uses TRBV7-6 with TRBJ2-1; 7 bases are shared with TRBD2. Germline V gene data show CDR1 as SGHVS and CDR2 as FNYEAQ. This CDR3 has 15 residues. The V gene end was trimmed by 5 bases and the J gene end by 6 bases; junction bases not matched to a gene: 10. CDR3 in amino acids: CASSLQRAGINEQFL. In nucleotides, the CDR3 is TGTGCCAGCAGCCTACAGAGAGCGGGGATCAATGAGCAGTTCCTC.

The genes are TRBV4-3 and TRBJ2-1, with D possibly TRBD2 on 5 matching bases. The CDR3 has 17 amino acids. Per germline, CDR1 LGHNA and CDR2 YSLEER. Trimming took 5 bases from V and 0 from J, leaving 17 bases between them. The CDR3 loop is CASSFRLPGSSYNEQFF. CDR3 DNA sequence: TGCGCCAGCAGCTTTAGATTGCCGGGAAGCTCCTACAATGAGCAGTTCTTC.

This chain links TRBV20-1 with TRBJ2-5; 8 nucleotides match TRBD2. V shed 0 bases, J shed 2 bases, and the junction held 2 bases outside the gene matches. Per germline, CDR1 DFQATT and CDR2 SNEGSKA (reference sequence). The CDR3 has 14 amino acids. The CDR3, as DNA: TGCAGTGCTAGAGACTTAGCGGGGCAAGAGACCCAGTACTTC. It yields the protein CSARDLAGQETQYF.